This T cell receptor beta chain was sequenced in a study of regulatory T cells in long-lasting Graves disease (dated by TCRdb to the early 2020s). Looking at the study overall: In the newly diagnosed Graves' disease group, patients had been taking antithyroid drugs for less than 3 months. Patients with persistent Graves' disease were compared with patients with newly diagnosed Graves' disease using TCR sequencing and RNA sequencing of peripheral blood. The study was registered as a clinical trial and conducted in China. A total of roughly 35 samples were covered by TCR sequencing, comprising some 13 persistent and some 20 newly diagnosed Graves' disease patients.

Sample time point, as interpreted from the label and publication: newly diagnosed GD, antithyroid drugs for less than 3 months. For both TCR sequencing and RNA sequencing, RNA was extracted from PBMCs in TRIzol. Graves' disease was diagnosed according to American Thyroid Association guidelines. Patients for the study were recruited at an endocrinology department in Xi'an, China. Each patient gave about 9.1 milliliters of peripheral blood, collected in an EDTA anticoagulant tube. Ficoll Paque Plus density gradient separation was used to isolate PBMCs, and no additional T cell sorting was done. An Agilent 2100 Bioanalyzer and agarose gel were used to check RNA quality, and a NanoDrop 2000 was used to measure RNA concentration. The method was multiplex PCR. Sequencing relied on an Illumina HiSeq 4000. TCR beta libraries were built with iRepertoire HTBI primers and Arm-PCR amplification of CDR3 regions. Gel purification was performed on PCR products prior to sequencing. On the study's bioinformatics: A total of 60 to 80 TRBV and 14 TRBJ segments were identified across samples and were used for gene usage analysis of CDR3 amino acid clonotypes. COPE and FqMerger were used to merge filtered high-quality paired reads into contigs. BLAST was used to align contigs to IMGT TRBV, TRBD and TRBJ reference genes, with CDR3 defined following IMGT. Highly expanded clones were defined as clonotypes with a frequency above 0.1%. Repertoire diversity was measured by Shannon entropy, and V-J evenness by the Gini coefficient. A clonotype was considered public if more than one individual shared it. TCRdb took the public reads, trimmed them with fastp at Q25, ran MiXCR for clone calling and kept in-frame beta chains. Under each unique CDR3 protein, matching rows form one entry showing the most common genes and DNA. TCRdb assigned the V and J calls; the authors' analysis was not used. This sample has around 360,000 distinct CDR3 sequences in its table, and around 15% of those were observed once. Of the sample, 20% to 25% is held by the ten largest clones.

This clonotype has a count of ten or more. Its antigen is not yet known. Per-base qualities were not stored, and no clone one base away is much larger. From cysteine to phenylalanine, the CDR3 is 13 amino acids long. Of all the DNA, just the CDR3 is kept, 39 bases in frame from base 1. The germline V gene specifies SGHTA as CDR1 and FQGNSA as CDR2. Trimming at the junction amounts to 4 bases on V and 9 bases on J, and the germline ends lie 13 bases apart. Summary of the overall study and its limitations: Lower TCR Shannon entropy and fewer highly expanded clones were observed in persistent Graves' disease patients than in newly diagnosed patients, which suggested clonal expansion. Sequencing and analysis were limited to the TCR beta chain. Persistent patients shared more public clonotypes among themselves (fewer than 3,000) than newly diagnosed patients did (about 970). Preferential use of TRBV28, TRBJ1-2 and TRBJ2-5 was observed in persistent disease, whereas TRBV20-1 and TRBJ2-1 were favored in newly diagnosed disease. Only peripheral blood was studied, because thyroid tissue, the primary lesion, was inaccessible. As a limitation, the authors acknowledged that the small sample size may reduce accuracy.

The sample also formed part of further work on T cells in Graves' hyperthyroidism and ophthalmopathy. From that second study: Stable Graves' hyperthyroidism was defined as the absence of progression to ophthalmopathy over 18 months of follow-up. Hyperthyroidism patients were newly diagnosed, had a disease duration of under 2 months, and were aged 18 to 65 years. Any patient with an uncontrolled infection, another autoimmune disease, pregnancy or lactation was excluded. Diagnoses were established on the basis of clinical symptoms, serum thyroxine and TRAb, thyroid ultrasound, and orbital computed tomography. The TCR CDR3 was subjected to a first round of RT-PCR using the HTBI primer set and the Qiagen OneStep RT-PCR kit. Most expanded thyroid clonotypes (frequency above 0.001) were also detected in blood, a finding suggesting that blood repertoires may reflect thyroid immune responses. A 13 V-J signature model separated ophthalmopathy from stable hyperthyroidism, with around 91% sensitivity and approximately 81% specificity in cross-validation and 80%/75% in testing. In validation, progression to ophthalmopathy was predicted by the model with around 70% sensitivity and roughly 76% specificity, a median of 6.5 months before onset. To identify TCR V-J signatures that set the groups apart, the researchers used a discovery cohort of about a hundred patients, made up of around 42 with Graves' ophthalmopathy and about 59 with stable Graves' hyperthyroidism. Prospective prediction of ophthalmopathy was tested in an independent validation cohort consisting of 18 to 20 hyperthyroidism patients and 15 to 17 patients who later progressed to ophthalmopathy. For training and testing, the 100 or so patients in the discovery cohort were randomly divided in a 7:3 ratio. In addition, the study compared T-cell repertoires in thyroid tissue and in blood from about six Graves' hyperthyroidism patients. After blood sampling, hyperthyroidism patients were treated with methimazole at a starting dose of 30 mg daily, and ophthalmopathy patients were treated with high-dose intravenous methylprednisolone. Libraries were constructed in a second round of multiplex PCR, after which size selection and purification were performed. The libraries were sequenced on an Illumina HiSeq2000 using paired-end 100 bp reads. SOAPnuke was used to process the raw data, removing reads that contained adapters or uncalled bases, had a mean Phred below 15, or lacked an exact match to the constant primer or identifier. COPE v1.2.5 was used to merge the high-quality paired reads, and each unique nucleotide sequence was defined as a clonotype. Clonotypes were aligned to IMGT TRBV, TRBD and TRBJ reference segments using MiTCR v1.1. The analysis included only V-J combinations with a frequency above 0.0001, which together covered about 99% of the repertoires. A TCS score was defined as the ratio between F50 (clonal expansion) and ExV (chaos), using BLOSUM62-based TCRdist between CDR3 peptides within each V-J. Welch's t-statistics and random forest reduced 514 V-J features to roughly 13, which were used in a naive Bayes classifier (R e1071). Sample size was not statistically predetermined, and investigators were not blinded to group allocation. The paper reports TCR Vbeta CDR3 sequencing of some 140 peripheral blood samples: around 41 ophthalmopathy, under 80 hyperthyroidism and about 17 progressor patients.

The source of this sequence is a young woman with Graves disease. Donor details come from another sample of the same person, matched by shared clones. The chain was built from TRBV7-2 and TRBJ2-1, with the D segment identity uncertain. The sample here was peripheral blood mononuclear cells (PBMCs), taken at new diagnosis, from a patient treated with antithyroid drugs. The sequenced DNA is TGTGCCAGCAGCTCGACCCTAAACGGTGAGCAGTTCTTC. The encoded protein is CASSSTLNGEQFF.